One TCR beta chain is described in this entry. This CDR3 is also generated by other DNA sequences in the sample. Trimming removed 1 base at V and 4 bases at J, with 4 bases between. Germline CDR1 reads MNHNS; CDR2 reads SASEGT. This CDR3 region has 12 residues. This entry comes from a study of shared clonotypes between healthy human individuals. Sequenced by immunoSEQ multiplex PCR; TCRdb stores in-frame clones only, minus some. The data show 950,000 to 1,300,000 clones, about 76% seen once. This sequence originates from a man aged 18 to 30 in good health. The chain combines TRBV6-1 with TRBJ1-2; D not resolved. Input material: memory CD4+ T cells sorted from blood. Noted subset: CD45RA-negative fraction. CDR3 in DNA: TGTGCCAGCAGTGAAGGCGGCTATGGCTACACCTTC. Protein sequence: CASSEGGYGYTF.